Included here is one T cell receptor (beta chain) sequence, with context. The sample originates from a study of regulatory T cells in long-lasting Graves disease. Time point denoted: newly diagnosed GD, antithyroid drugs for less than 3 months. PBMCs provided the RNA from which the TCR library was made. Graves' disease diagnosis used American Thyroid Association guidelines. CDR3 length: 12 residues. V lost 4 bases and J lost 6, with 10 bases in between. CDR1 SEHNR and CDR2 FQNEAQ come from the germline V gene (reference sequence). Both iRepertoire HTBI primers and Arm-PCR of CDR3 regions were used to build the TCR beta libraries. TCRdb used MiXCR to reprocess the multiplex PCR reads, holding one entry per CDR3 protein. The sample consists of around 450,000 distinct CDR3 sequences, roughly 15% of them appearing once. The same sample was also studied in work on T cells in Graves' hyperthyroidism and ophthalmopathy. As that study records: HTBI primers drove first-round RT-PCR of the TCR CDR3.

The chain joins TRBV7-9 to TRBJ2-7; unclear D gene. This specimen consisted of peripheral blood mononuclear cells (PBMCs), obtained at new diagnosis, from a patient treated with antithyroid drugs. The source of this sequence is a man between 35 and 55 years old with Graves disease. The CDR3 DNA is TGTGCCAGCAGCTCTAGTTCCCCCGAGCAGTACTTC. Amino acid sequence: CASSSSSPEQYF. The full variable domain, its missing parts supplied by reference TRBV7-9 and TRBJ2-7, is DTGVSQNPRHKITKRGQNVTFRCDPISEHNRLYWYRQTLGQGPEFLTYFQNEAQLEKSRLLSDRFSAERPKGSFSTLEIQRTEQGDSAMYLCASSSSSPEQYFGPGTRLTVT.